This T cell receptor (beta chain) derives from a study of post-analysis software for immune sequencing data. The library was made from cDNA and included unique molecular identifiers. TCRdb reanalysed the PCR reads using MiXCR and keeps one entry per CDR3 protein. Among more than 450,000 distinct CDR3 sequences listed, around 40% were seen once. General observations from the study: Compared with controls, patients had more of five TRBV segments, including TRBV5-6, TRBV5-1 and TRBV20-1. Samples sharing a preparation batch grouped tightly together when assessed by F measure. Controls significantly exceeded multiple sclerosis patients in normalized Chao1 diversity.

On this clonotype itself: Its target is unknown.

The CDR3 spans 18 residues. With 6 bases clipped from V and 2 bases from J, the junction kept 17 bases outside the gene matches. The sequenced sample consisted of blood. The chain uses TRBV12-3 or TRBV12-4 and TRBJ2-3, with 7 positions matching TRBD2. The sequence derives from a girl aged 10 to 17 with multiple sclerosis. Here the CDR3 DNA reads TGTGCCAGCAGGGGTGGGAGGGTTGAATCCTCCTTCACAGATACGCAGTATTTT. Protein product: CASRGGRVESSFTDTQYF.